Each of the 26 T cell receptor beta chains below was sequenced from the same sample in a study of blood T cells in healthy people across ages. The second PCR ran 7 to 11 cycles with a sample-barcoded 5' primer and J-beta primers. TCRdb re-called the 5' RACE reads through MiXCR, storing one row per CDR3 protein. Counted here are 1.5 million or so distinct CDR3 sequences, roughly 43% occurring once; the ten biggest clones make up about 3.8%. Sequencing was carried out using blood. The receptors originated from a woman aged 18-35 years in good health.

This clonotype was observed a few times. The chain recombines TRBV20-1 with TRBJ2-1; 11 bases fit TRBD2. The CDR3 runs to 14 residues. Losses at the gene ends were 3 bases for V and 8 bases for J; bases not matched to a gene: 6. Germline loops: CDR1 DFQATT, CDR2 SNEGSKA (reference sequence). The CDR3 loop reads CSASRSGRGYEQFF. CDR3 bases: TGCAGTGCTAGTCGTAGCGGGAGGGGATATGAGCAGTTCTTC.

This CDR3 reads CSARSPTRTNEQYF. DNA of the CDR3: TGCAGTGCTAGATCCCCGACGAGAACCAATGAGCAGTACTTC. The rearrangement joins TRBV20-1 to TRBJ2-7; no clear D. The V gene's germline CDR1 is DFQATT and CDR2 SNEGSKA (reference sequence). The CDR3 length is 14 residues. Trimming cost V 2 bases and J 7 bases, with 18 bases left between them.

The chain has TRBV6-2 or TRBV6-3 and TRBJ2-1; D could derive from TRBD1 or TRBD2 (5 bases each). Germline CDR1 reads MNHEY; CDR2 reads SVGEGT. Trimming removed 5 bases from V and 0 bases from J, with 17 bases in between. The CDR3 runs 17 residues. The CDR3 DNA sequence: TGTGCCAGCAGTACTGTCCCCGGGGCGAGCTCCTACAATGAGCAGTTCTTC. This translates into CASSTVPGASSYNEQFF.

This clonotype occurred a few times. J is TRBJ1-2 and V is TRBV20-1, with a possible D match to TRBD1 (5 bases). The V and J ends lost 5 bases and 4 bases respectively, with 11 bases between them. Germline V gene data show CDR1 as DFQATT and CDR2 as SNEGSKA (reference sequence). This CDR3 is 12 amino acids long. CDR3 in amino acids: CSAGGGTYGYTF. The CDR3 DNA follows: TGCAGTGCTGGGGGAGGGACCTATGGCTACACCTTC.

The CDR3 nucleotides are TGTGCCAGCAGCTTAGGGGCAGTGTATCAGACCCAGTACTTC. It translates to CASSLGAVYQTQYF. This chain links TRBV7-9 with TRBJ2-7; D is unclear. The J call may be incorrect, as the DNA end agrees better with TRBJ2-5. Germline lookup yields CDR1 SEHNR and CDR2 FQNEAQ (reference sequence). The CDR3 sequence is 14 residues long.

This clonotype was picked up a small number of times. This chain joins TRBV10-3 and TRBJ2-1, with 11 bases matching TRBD2. Germline V gene data show CDR1 as ENHRY and CDR2 as SYGVKD. The trim removed 4 bases at V and 5 bases at J, leaving 13 bases unmatched. CDR3 length equals 18 residues. The CDR3 DNA reads as TGTGCCATCAGTGGGGGGAAATTAGCGGGAGGGCAAGACAATGAGCAGTTCTTC. Its translation is CAISGGKLAGGQDNEQFF.

A single count supports this clonotype. Written as DNA, the CDR3 is TGTGCCAGCAGCCCGCAGACTAGCGTCGGGACCCAGTACTTC. Its translation: CASSPQTSVGTQYF. The J gene is TRBJ2-7, the V gene TRBV9; 8 bases match TRBD2. The J call is in doubt because the DNA end fits TRBJ2-5 better. The CDR3 consists of 14 residues. The V gene's germline CDR1 is SGDLS and CDR2 YYNGEE.

This clonotype has more than one count but fewer than ten. The gene calls are TRBV4-3 and TRBJ2-3; D gene uncertain. CDR3 length: 15 residues. The germline V gene has CDR1 LGHNA and CDR2 YSLEER. The V gene lost 0 bases and the J gene lost 1 base, with 8 bases spanning the gap. The CDR3 nucleotides read TGCGCCAGCAGCCAAGAGATGGTGGGCACAGATACGCAGTATTTT. It encodes CASSQEMVGTDTQYF.

A few counts support this clonotype. The chain combines TRBV27 with TRBJ2-3; D not resolved. There are 13 residues in the CDR3. Trimming took 6 bases from V and 2 from J, leaving 9 bases between them. CDR1 is MNHEY and CDR2 is SMNVEV in the germline V gene (reference sequence). The CDR3 sequence: CASRSSLTDTQYF. Written as DNA, the CDR3 is TGTGCCAGCAGGAGCTCCCTCACAGATACGCAGTATTTT.

This clonotype was seen only once. The CDR3 loop reads CAWSGQVNTEAFF. As DNA, the CDR3 is TGTGCCTGGAGTGGGCAGGTTAACACTGAAGCTTTCTTT. The chain carries TRBV30 and TRBJ1-1; D not resolved. Trimming took 1 base from V and 2 from J, leaving 8 bases between them. This CDR3 region has 13 residues. Germline CDR1 reads GTSNPN; CDR2 reads SVGIG (reference sequence).

The V gene is TRBV20-1, the J gene TRBJ1-1; perhaps TRBD1 as D (5 bases). The CDR3 extends over 14 amino acids. CDR1 DFQATT and CDR2 SNEGSKA come from the germline V gene (reference sequence). V was pared by 6 bases and J by 3 bases, with 17 bases between. The CDR3 reads CSAVRRAGDTEAFF. Written as DNA, the CDR3 is TGCAGTGCGGTCAGACGAGCGGGGGACACTGAAGCTTTCTTT.

This clonotype has only one observation. The genes are TRBV20-1 and TRBJ2-5; 11 nucleotides agree with TRBD2. The J call may be faulty, since TRBJ2-7 better matches the DNA end. Per germline, CDR1 DFQATT and CDR2 SNEGSKA (reference sequence). This CDR3 region has 16 residues. The CDR3 loop is CSALKGLADRHHEQYF. Here the CDR3 DNA reads TGCAGTGCTCTAAAGGGACTAGCGGACAGACACCACGAGCAGTACTTC.

As to this clonotype: One junction end does not reproduce the germline sequence, and a read error may be involved. The chain is built from TRBV20-1 and TRBJ1-1; D unclear. The germline V gene has CDR1 DFQATT and CDR2 SNEGSKA (reference sequence). The CDR3 is 13 amino acids. Here the CDR3 reads CSASRAVNTGAFF. The CDR3 DNA reads as TGCAGTGCTAGTAGGGCGGTTAACACTGGAGCTTTCTTT.

The rearrangement joins TRBV21-1 to TRBJ1-4; the table's TRBD1 call for D was not verified on the DNA. TRBV21-1 is a known pseudogene. This CDR3 has 14 residues. CDR3 region: CASRLDREGEKLFF. The DNA for the CDR3 is TGTGCCAGCAGGTTAGACAGGGAGGGAGAAAAACTGTTTTTT.

The chain combines TRBV29-1 with TRBJ2-5; TRBD2 aligns across 8 bases. From germline, CDR1 is SQVTM and CDR2 ANQGSEA. The CDR3 length is 15 residues. The J segment lost 5 bases and the V segment lost 5 bases, leaving 13 bases of the junction unmatched. The CDR3 loop is CSVQPGSAGVETQYF. The CDR3 region has the DNA TGCAGCGTTCAGCCCGGGTCAGCGGGGGTGGAGACCCAGTACTTC.

The table lists this clonotype with many counts. The chain couples TRBV7-9 to TRBJ1-2; D remains unclear. Germline CDR1 is SEHNR and CDR2 is FQNEAQ (reference sequence). Trimming left V 4 bases short and J 6 bases short, with 21 bases between. The CDR3 runs 16 residues. The CDR3 DNA sequence: TGTGCCAGCAGCTCCGGAGGGTTAGCTAGTAGTGATGGCTACACCTTC. The encoded protein is CASSSGGLASSDGYTF. Supplemented by reference TRBV7-9 and TRBJ1-2, the full variable domain reads DTGVSQNPRHKITKRGQNVTFRCDPISEHNRLYWYRQTLGQGPEFLTYFQNEAQLEKSRLLSDRFSAERPKGSFSTLEIQRTEQGDSAMYLCASSSGGLASSDGYTFGSGTRLTVV.

The chain joins TRBV20-1 to TRBJ2-3; a possible D gene is TRBD2 (6 bases). V gave up 1 base and J gave up 4 bases, with 9 bases separating them. From germline, CDR1 is DFQATT and CDR2 SNEGSKA (reference sequence). The CDR3 totals 13 residues. The CDR3 loop reads CSARGRVPDTQYF. The CDR3 region has the DNA TGCAGTGCTAGAGGGAGGGTCCCAGATACGCAGTATTTT.

This sequence joins TRBV6-2 or TRBV6-3 and TRBJ2-3, with a tentative D call TRBD1 (5 bases). V lost 0 bases and J lost 3, with 10 bases in between. CDR1 is MNHEY, CDR2 SVGEGT, per germline. The CDR3 covers 15 residues. CDR3 amino acids: CASSYSQEWTDTQYF. CDR3 in DNA: TGTGCCAGCAGTTACTCACAGGAGTGGACAGATACGCAGTATTTT.

This clonotype showed up just a few times. This chain joins TRBV20-1 and TRBJ2-6; D might be TRBD1 (5 bases). Trimming took 5 bases from V and 2 from J, leaving 13 bases between them. CDR3 size: 15 residues. Germline V gives CDR1 DFQATT, CDR2 SNEGSKA (reference sequence). CDR3 nucleotides: TGCAGTGCTCTGGACACCCGTCCTGGGGCCAACGTCCTGACTTTC. Amino acid sequence: CSALDTRPGANVLTF.

This clonotype was seen once. The chain joins TRBV20-1 to TRBJ1-1; TRBD1 matches at 8 bases. With V trimmed by 2 bases and J by 3 bases, 5 bases remained unmatched. Germline CDR1 DFQATT, CDR2 SNEGSKA (reference sequence). This CDR3 comprises 14 residues. The CDR3 DNA reads as TGCAGTGCTAGAAGCCACAGGGGGGACACTGAAGCTTTCTTT. It is translated as CSARSHRGDTEAFF.

The chain joins TRBV7-2 to TRBJ2-5; 10 bases map to TRBD2. The junction had 6 bases not matched to a gene; V was cut back by 9 bases and J by 2 bases. The CDR3 is 14 residues long. Germline CDR1 SGHTA, CDR2 FQGNSA. The CDR3, as DNA: TGTGCCAGTATACTAGCGGGGATACAAGAGACCCAGTACTTC. This encodes CASILAGIQETQYF.

This clonotype was counted between two and nine times. The rearrangement links TRBV7-2 to TRBJ2-7; 12 bases are a match to TRBD2. The CDR3 has 16 amino acids. The ends lost 5 bases at V and 2 bases at J; junction bases unmatched: 7. CDR1 is SGHTA, CDR2 FQGNSA, per germline. The CDR3 DNA is TGTGCCAGCAGCACGACTAGCGGGGGCCCTCCCTACGAGCAGTACTTC. Its translation is CASSTTSGGPPYEQYF.

Comment on this clonotype: This may stem from a read error, because a much larger clone lies one nucleotide away. J is TRBJ2-3 and V is TRBV20-1, with 12 bases matching TRBD2. Per germline, CDR1 DFQATT and CDR2 SNEGSKA (reference sequence). The V segment lost 8 bases and the J segment 1 base; nucleotides outside the gene matches: 16. This CDR3 is 18 amino acids long. This CDR3 is CSTPRTRWTSGGTDTQYF. The CDR3 coding sequence is TGCAGTACTCCGAGAACTAGATGGACTAGCGGGGGCACAGATACGCAGTATTTT.

CDR3 protein: CASSKGARRMGEQYF. CDR3 in DNA: TGTGCCAGCAGTAAAGGGGCCCGGCGGATGGGCGAGCAGTACTTC. This chain links TRBV6-5 with TRBJ2-1, with D possibly TRBD1 on 5 matching bases. The last part of the DNA fits TRBJ2-7 better; the J call may be wrong. Looked up from germline, CDR1 is MNHEY and CDR2 is SVGAGI. This CDR3 has 15 amino acids.

V is TRBV4-3 and J is TRBJ1-4, with TRBD1 matching 7 bases. Germline values: CDR1 LGHNA, CDR2 YSLEER. This CDR3 is built from 15 residues. With V trimmed by 1 base and J by 7 bases, 6 bases remained unmatched. The CDR3 loop reads CASSQGDRDLEKLFF. Here the CDR3 DNA reads TGCGCCAGCAGCCAAGGGGACAGAGACCTTGAAAAACTGTTTTTT.

The table lists this clonotype with a count of one. This chain uses TRBV28 with TRBJ2-5; 8 bases are a match to TRBD2. Matching the DNA end better, TRBJ2-7 makes the J call doubtful. CDR3 length: 22 residues. In germline, CDR1 is MDHEN, CDR2 SYDVKM. This CDR3 is CASSLTFWFRGGLAGPTYEQYF. In DNA, the CDR3 is TGTGCCAGCAGCCTGACCTTCTGGTTCCGGGGGGGGTTAGCGGGGCCAACCTACGAGCAGTACTTC.